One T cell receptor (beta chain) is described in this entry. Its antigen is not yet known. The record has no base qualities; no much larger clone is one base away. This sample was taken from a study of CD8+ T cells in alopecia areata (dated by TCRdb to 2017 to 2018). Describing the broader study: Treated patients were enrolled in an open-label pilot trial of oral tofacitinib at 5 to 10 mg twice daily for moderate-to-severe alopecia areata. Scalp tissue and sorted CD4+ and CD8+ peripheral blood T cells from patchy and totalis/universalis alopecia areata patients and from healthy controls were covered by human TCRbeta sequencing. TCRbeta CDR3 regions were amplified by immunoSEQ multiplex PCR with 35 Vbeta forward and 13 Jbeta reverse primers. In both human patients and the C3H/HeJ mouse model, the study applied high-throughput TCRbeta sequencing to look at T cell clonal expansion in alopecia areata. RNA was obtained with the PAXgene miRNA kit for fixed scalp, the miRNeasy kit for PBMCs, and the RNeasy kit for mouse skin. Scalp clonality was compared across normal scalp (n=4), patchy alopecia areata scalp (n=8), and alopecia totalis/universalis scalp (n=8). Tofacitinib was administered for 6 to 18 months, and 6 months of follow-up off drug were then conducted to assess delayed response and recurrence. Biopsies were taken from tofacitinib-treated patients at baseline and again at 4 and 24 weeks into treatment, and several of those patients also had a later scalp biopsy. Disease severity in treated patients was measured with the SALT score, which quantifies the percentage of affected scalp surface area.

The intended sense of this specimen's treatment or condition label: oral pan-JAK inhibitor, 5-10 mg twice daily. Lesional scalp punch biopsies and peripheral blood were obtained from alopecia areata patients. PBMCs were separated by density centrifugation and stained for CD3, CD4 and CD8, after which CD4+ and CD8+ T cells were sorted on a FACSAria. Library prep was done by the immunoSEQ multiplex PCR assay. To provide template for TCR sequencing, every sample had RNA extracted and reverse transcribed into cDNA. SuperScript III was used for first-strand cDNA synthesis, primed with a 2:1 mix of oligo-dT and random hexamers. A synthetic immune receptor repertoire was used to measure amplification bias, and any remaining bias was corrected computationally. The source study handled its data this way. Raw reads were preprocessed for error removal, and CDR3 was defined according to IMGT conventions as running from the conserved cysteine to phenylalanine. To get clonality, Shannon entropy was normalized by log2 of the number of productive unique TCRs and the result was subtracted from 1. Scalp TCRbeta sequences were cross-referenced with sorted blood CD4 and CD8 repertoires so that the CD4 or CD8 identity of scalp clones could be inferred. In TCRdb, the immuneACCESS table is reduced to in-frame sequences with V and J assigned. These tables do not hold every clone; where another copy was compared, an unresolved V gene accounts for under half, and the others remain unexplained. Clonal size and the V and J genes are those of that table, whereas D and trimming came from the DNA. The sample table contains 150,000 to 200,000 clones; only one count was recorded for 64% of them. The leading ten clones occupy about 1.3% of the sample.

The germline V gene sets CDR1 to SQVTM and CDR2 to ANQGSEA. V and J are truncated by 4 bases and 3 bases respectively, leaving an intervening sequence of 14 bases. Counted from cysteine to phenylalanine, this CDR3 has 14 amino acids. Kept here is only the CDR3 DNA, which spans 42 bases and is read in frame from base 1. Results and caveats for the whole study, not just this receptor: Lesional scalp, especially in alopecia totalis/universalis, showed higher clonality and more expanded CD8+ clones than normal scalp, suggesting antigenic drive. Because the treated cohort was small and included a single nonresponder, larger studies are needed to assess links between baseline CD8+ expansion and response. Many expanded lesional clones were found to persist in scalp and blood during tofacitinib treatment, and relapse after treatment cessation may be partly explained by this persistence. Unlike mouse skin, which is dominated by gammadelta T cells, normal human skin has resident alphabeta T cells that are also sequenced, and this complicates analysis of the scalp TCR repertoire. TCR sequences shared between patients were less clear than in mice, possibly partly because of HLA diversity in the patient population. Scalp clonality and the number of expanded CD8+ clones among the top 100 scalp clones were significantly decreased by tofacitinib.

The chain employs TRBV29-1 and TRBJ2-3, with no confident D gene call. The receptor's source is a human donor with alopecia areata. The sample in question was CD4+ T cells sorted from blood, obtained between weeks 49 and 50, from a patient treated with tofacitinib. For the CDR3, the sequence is CSVVRLVLTDTQYF. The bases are TGCAGCGTTGTCCGACTGGTTCTGACAGATACGCAGTATTTT.